Listed here are 21 T cell receptor beta chains from one sample, sequenced in a study of identical twins. MiXCR, run by TCRdb on the 5' RACE reads, gives a single entry per CDR3 protein. Counted here are some 1,600,000 distinct CDR3 sequences, 25% to 35% occurring once; the ten biggest clones make up about 0.27%. The sample consisted of cord blood. These receptors came from a newborn girl in good health.

This clonotype was counted between two and nine times. The chain has TRBV15 and TRBJ2-5; D remains unclear. The CDR3 consists of 15 residues. Per the germline V gene, CDR1 is LNHNV and CDR2 is YYDKDF (reference sequence). With 0 bases removed from V and 5 bases from J, the gap between germline ends came to 13 bases. CDR3 DNA: TGTGCCACCAGCAGAGATCGGCCGTCGATGGAGACCCAGTACTTC. Amino acid sequence: CATSRDRPSMETQYF.

CDR3 in DNA: TGTGCCAGCAGCCACAGGGTACGCACTGAAGCTTTCTTT. Its protein is CASSHRVRTEAFF. The J gene is TRBJ1-1, the V gene TRBV14; D perhaps matches TRBD1 (5 bases). Germline assignment: CDR1 SGHDN and CDR2 FVKESK. V dropped 3 bases and J dropped 4 bases, with 9 bases sitting between them. CDR3 length: 13 residues.

This clonotype has just a few counts. This chain links TRBV20-1 with TRBJ2-7; D call uncertain. The CDR3 extends over 14 amino acids. CDR1 and CDR2 (germline): DFQATT, SNEGSKA (reference sequence). V lost 5 bases to trimming and J lost 2 bases, with 16 bases between them. The CDR3 nucleotides are TGCAGTGCTCATTTGTGGGATAAAGCCTACGAGCAGTACTTC. Protein product: CSAHLWDKAYEQYF.

This clonotype was seen repeatedly, ten times or more. This chain links TRBV4-2 with TRBJ2-5, with TRBD1 identical over 9 bases. There are 14 residues in the CDR3. V shed 0 bases, J shed 4 bases, and the junction held 0 bases outside the gene matches. Germline CDR1 reads LGHNA; CDR2 reads YNFKEQ. The CDR3 nucleotides read TGTGCCAGCAGCCAAGAGACAGGGGGAGAGACCCAGTACTTC. It codes for CASSQETGGETQYF.

This clonotype appeared a few times. J is TRBJ1-6 and V is TRBV20-1; weak D call: TRBD1 (6 bases). In germline, CDR1 is DFQATT, CDR2 SNEGSKA (reference sequence). The V end was cut by 5 bases, the J end by 5 bases, with 16 bases between. The CDR3 is made up of 15 amino acids. This CDR3 reads CSAVDRRHHNSPLHF. The CDR3 DNA follows: TGCAGTGCTGTCGACAGGCGCCACCATAATTCACCCCTCCACTTT.

Concerning this clonotype: Germline and junction disagree at one end, which may indicate a read error. The genes are TRBV20-1 and TRBJ1-5, with D possibly TRBD1 on 5 matching bases. The V gene's germline CDR1 is DFQATT and CDR2 SNEGSKA (reference sequence). The CDR3 contains 15 residues. The CDR3 region is CSAGDRTQALVRQHF. In nucleotides, the CDR3 is TGCAGTGCTGGAGATCGAACACAGGCGTTGGTGCGCCAGCATTTT.

V and J are TRBV28 and TRBJ2-3; TRBD2 aligns across 8 bases. The CDR3 covers 17 residues. Germline V gene lookup returns CDR1 MDHEN and CDR2 SYDVKM. The V gene end was trimmed by 3 bases and the J gene end by 0 bases; junction bases not matched to a gene: 8. This CDR3 is CASSFYRLASSTDTQYF. CDR3 sequence (DNA): TGTGCCAGCAGTTTTTACCGACTAGCGTCTAGCACAGATACGCAGTATTTT.

This clonotype was seen a handful of times. The CDR3 bases are TGCAGTCCGCCGGGACTACGGACAGATACGCAGTATTTT. Protein product: CSPPGLRTDTQYF. V and J are TRBV20-1 and TRBJ2-3; 7 positions agree with TRBD2. The CDR3 consists of 13 residues. Germline CDR1 and CDR2: DFQATT and SNEGSKA (reference sequence). V lost 8 bases to trimming and J lost 3 bases; unmatched junction nucleotides: 8.

This chain joins TRBV30 and TRBJ1-2; D ambiguous. V dropped 3 bases and J dropped 4 bases, with 9 bases sitting between them. This CDR3 comprises 12 residues. Germline V gene lookup returns CDR1 GTSNPN and CDR2 SVGIG (reference sequence). CDR3: CAWSLRTYGYTF. In DNA, the CDR3 is TGTGCCTGGAGCCTCAGGACCTATGGCTACACCTTC.

The V and J genes are TRBV29-1 and TRBJ2-7, with 7 bases that match TRBD1. V was clipped by 1 base and J by 2 bases; unmatched bases: 2. This CDR3 region has 13 residues. Germline CDR1 SQVTM, CDR2 ANQGSEA. The CDR3 bases are TGCAGCGTTGAAGGCAGGGGGACCTACGAGCAGTACTTC. It yields the protein CSVEGRGTYEQYF.

V usage is TRBV7-2 and J usage is TRBJ2-4; 8 positions agree with TRBD2. The CDR3 is made up of 18 amino acids. Germline trimming cut 3 bases from V and 0 bases from J; bases unmatched to any gene: 10. The germline V gene encodes CDR1 SGHTA and CDR2 FQGNSA. DNA for the CDR3: TGTGCCAGCAGCTTCTTAGCGAGCGGGAGACTAGCCAAAAACATTCAGTACTTC. Translation: CASSFLASGRLAKNIQYF.

This clonotype was detected only a few times. The genes are TRBV20-1 and TRBJ2-3; possibly TRBD2 for D (6 bases). The CDR3 totals 17 residues. CDR1 and CDR2 (germline): DFQATT, SNEGSKA (reference sequence). V gave up 0 bases and J gave up 6 bases, with 22 bases separating them. DNA for the CDR3: TGCAGTGCTAGAGACCCCACCCGACTAGTTACCTTGGATACGCAGTATTTT. Translating gives CSARDPTRLVTLDTQYF.

Regarding this clonotype: Its ends do not fully match the called genes, so a read error is possible. V and J are TRBV4-2 and TRBJ2-5; the match to TRBD1 covers 8 bases. CDR1 and CDR2 from the germline V gene are LGHNA and YNFKEQ. This CDR3 comprises 15 residues. CDR3 DNA sequence: TGTGCCAGCAGCCAAGGTCCAGGGGGCCAAGAGATCCAGTACTTC. Protein sequence: CASSQGPGGQEIQYF.

V usage is TRBV28 and J usage is TRBJ2-7; weak D call: TRBD1 (8 bases). The J call may not be correct, given that the DNA end is closer to TRBJ2-5. This CDR3 has 16 amino acids. Germline CDR1 and CDR2: MDHEN and SYDVKM. The CDR3 protein is CASSFGQGGSQETQYF. CDR3 sequence (DNA): TGTGCCAGCAGTTTCGGACAGGGAGGGAGCCAAGAGACCCAGTACTTC.

This clonotype came up a few times. The CDR3 DNA sequence: TGTGCCAGCAGGGGTAGACTAGCTCGAGATACGCAGTATTTT. Protein: CASRGRLARDTQYF. The V gene is TRBV6-1, the J gene TRBJ2-3; 7 bases agree with TRBD2. CDR1 MNHNS and CDR2 SASEGT come from the germline V gene. V was pared by 6 bases and J by 5 bases, with 8 bases of the junction left unmatched. The CDR3 has 14 amino acids.

This chain connects TRBV11-2 to TRBJ2-1; D not resolved. V dropped 5 bases and J dropped 4 bases, with 12 bases sitting between them. CDR1 and CDR2 from the germline V gene are SGHAT and FQNNGV. This CDR3 contains 14 residues. The chain's CDR3 is CASSPANTYNEQFF. The CDR3 DNA sequence: TGTGCCAGCAGCCCCGCTAACACGTACAATGAGCAGTTCTTC. Combining the CDR3 with reference TRBV11-2 and TRBJ2-1 gives the whole variable domain EAGVAQSPRYKIIEKRQSVAFWCNPISGHATLYWYQQILGQGPKLLIQFQNNGVVDDSQLPKDRFSAERLKGVDSTLKIQPAKLEDSAVYLCASSPANTYNEQFFGPGTRLTVL.

The J gene is TRBJ1-5, the V gene TRBV27; 9 positions agree with TRBD1. V dropped 5 bases and J dropped 4; count of bases not matched to a gene: 9. This CDR3 spans 16 amino acids. The germline V gene encodes CDR1 MNHEY and CDR2 SMNVEV (reference sequence). CDR3 in amino acids: CASSPWGQGPNQPQHF. The CDR3 DNA reads TGTGCCAGCAGTCCCTGGGGACAGGGCCCGAATCAGCCCCAGCATTTT.

The chain carries TRBV20-1 and TRBJ2-7, with 8 bases matching TRBD1. Germline CDR1 DFQATT, CDR2 SNEGSKA (reference sequence). This CDR3 is built from 13 residues. With V trimmed by 7 bases and J by 3 bases, 8 bases remained unmatched. The CDR3 is CSVRGTGRYEQYF. The DNA of the CDR3 is TGCAGTGTCAGAGGGACAGGCCGCTACGAGCAGTACTTC.

The V and J genes are TRBV19 and TRBJ1-1; TRBD1 might be the D (5 bases). In germline, CDR1 is LNHDA, CDR2 SQIVND (reference sequence). The V and J ends lost 3 bases and 4 bases respectively, with 12 bases between them. This CDR3 region has 14 residues. The CDR3 loop is CASSISGRTTEAFF. CDR3 DNA: TGTGCCAGTAGTATTTCAGGGAGGACCACTGAAGCTTTCTTT.

The chain links TRBV28 to TRBJ1-6; D remains unclear. Germline-derived CDR1 and CDR2 are MDHEN and SYDVKM. V lost 7 bases to trimming and J lost 7 bases, with 8 bases between them. The CDR3 sequence is 12 residues long. CDR3: CASKVTNSPLHF. The CDR3 nucleotides are TGTGCCAGCAAAGTCACCAATTCACCCCTCCACTTT.

This clonotype was observed a handful of times. The chain links TRBV20-1 to TRBJ2-1; 8 nucleotides align to TRBD2. The CDR3 extends over 15 amino acids. Germline trimming cut 5 bases from V and 0 bases from J; bases unmatched to any gene: 6. Germline V gene sequence: CDR1 DFQATT, CDR2 SNEGSKA (reference sequence). CDR3 sequence reads: CSASEGTSSYNEQFF. The CDR3 bases are TGCAGTGCTTCGGAGGGGACTAGCTCCTACAATGAGCAGTTCTTC.